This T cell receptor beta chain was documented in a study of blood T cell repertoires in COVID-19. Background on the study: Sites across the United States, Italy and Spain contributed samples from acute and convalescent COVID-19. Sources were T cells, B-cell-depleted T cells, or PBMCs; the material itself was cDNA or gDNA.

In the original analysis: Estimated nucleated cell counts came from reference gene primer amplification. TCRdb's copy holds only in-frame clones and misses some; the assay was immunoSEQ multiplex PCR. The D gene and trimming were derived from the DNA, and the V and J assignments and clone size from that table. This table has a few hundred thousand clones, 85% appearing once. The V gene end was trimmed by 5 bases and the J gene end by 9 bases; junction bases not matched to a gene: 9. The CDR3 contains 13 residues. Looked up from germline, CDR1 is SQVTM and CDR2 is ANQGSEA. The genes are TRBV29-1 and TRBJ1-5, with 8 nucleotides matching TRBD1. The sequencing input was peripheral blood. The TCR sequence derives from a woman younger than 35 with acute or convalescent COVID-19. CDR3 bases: TGCAGCGTTTGGACAGGGAACGGATCGCCCCAGCATTTT. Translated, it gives CSVWTGNGSPQHF.